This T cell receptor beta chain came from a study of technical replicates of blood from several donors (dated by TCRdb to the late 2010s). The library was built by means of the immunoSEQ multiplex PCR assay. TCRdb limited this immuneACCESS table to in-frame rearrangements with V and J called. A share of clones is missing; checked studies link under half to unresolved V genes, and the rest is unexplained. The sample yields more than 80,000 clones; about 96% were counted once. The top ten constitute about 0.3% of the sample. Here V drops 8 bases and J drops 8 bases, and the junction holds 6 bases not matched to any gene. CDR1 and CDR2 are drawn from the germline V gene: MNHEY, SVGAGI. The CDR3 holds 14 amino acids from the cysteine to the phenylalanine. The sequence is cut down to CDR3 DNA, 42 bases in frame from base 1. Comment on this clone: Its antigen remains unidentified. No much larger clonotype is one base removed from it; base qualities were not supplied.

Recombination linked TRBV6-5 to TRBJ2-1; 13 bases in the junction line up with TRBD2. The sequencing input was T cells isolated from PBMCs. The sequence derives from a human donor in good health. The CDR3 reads CASLGGLAGHEQFF. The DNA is TGTGCCAGCCTAGGGGGACTAGCGGGACATGAGCAGTTCTTC.